This T cell receptor (beta chain) was documented in a study of early T cells in non-severe SARS-CoV-2 infection. For the study at large: Chains were unpaired, as sequencing was done on bulk RNA from unsorted whole blood.

This clonotype appeared a few times. Its antigen is still unknown. Whole-study findings and limits: Anti-spike CD8 specificities were favored by VDJdb matching, whose results missed private and CD4 specificities.

CDR1 and CDR2 (germline): SGHNT, YYREEE (reference sequence). CDR3 size: 14 residues. V was clipped by 2 bases and J by 0 bases, with 8 bases between them. Researchers attached unique molecular identifiers to individual cDNA molecules. Using its own MiXCR run on the 5' RACE reads, TCRdb lists one record per CDR3 protein. The table records more than 95,000 distinct CDR3 sequences, over 15% of them present only once. The rearrangement joins TRBV5-4 to TRBJ2-5; tentative D call: TRBD1 (5 bases). The source of this sequence is an adult who was a healthcare worker with PCR-confirmed SARS-CoV-2 infection or an uninfected control (not recorded which). Sequencing was performed on whole blood. The CDR3, as DNA: TGTGCCAGCAGCTTAGGCAGGGACCAAGAGACCCAGTACTTC. Its protein product is CASSLGRDQETQYF.